The text below deals with one T cell receptor beta chain. Looked up from germline, CDR1 is SGHTA and CDR2 is FQGTGA. The V end lost 3 bases, the J end lost 0 bases, and 14 bases lay between the germline ends. The CDR3 is 17 residues long. Template material for amplifying TCR beta CDR3 regions consisted of RNA transcripts. An initial round of RT-PCR targeting the TCR CDR3 relied on the HTBI primer set. In TCRdb, the multiplex PCR reads were re-called with MiXCR into one record per CDR3 protein. This table holds around 520,000 distinct CDR3 sequences, under 15% found once. This specimen comes from a study of T cells in Graves' hyperthyroidism and ophthalmopathy.

The receptor's source is a young woman with Graves' hyperthyroidism. Material for sequencing was blood. The chain uses TRBV7-3 and TRBJ2-2; D is perhaps TRBD2 (6 bases). The CDR3 reads CASSFIGGSANTGELFF. CDR3 DNA: TGTGCCAGCAGCTTCATTGGGGGGAGCGCGAACACCGGGGAGCTGTTTTTT.